The 25 T cell receptor beta chains below were found in one sample sequenced in a study of CXCR3-negative and CXCR3-positive naive CD8 T cells. Which antigens these TCRs recognize remains unknown. Findings and limits, study-wide: The study found more hydrophobic TRB CDR3s in CXCR3-positive naive cells than in CXCR3-negative naive cells.

All TRB cDNA libraries came from 5' RACE performed with UMI labels. From the 5' RACE reads, TCRdb lists one entry per CDR3 protein and no DNA. The ten top clones account for 0.49%, within a sample of 150,000 or so distinct CDR3 sequences. Sequenced sample: naive CXCR3+ CD8+ T cells from blood. Subset indicated: CD45RO-CCR7+CD27+CD95- naive CD8+ T cells expressing CXCR3 (TNR3+). All receptors derive from a human donor in good health. Some clones in this sample may be carry-over from other donors' samples.

The chain is built from TRBV19 and TRBJ2-5; checking the TCRdb D call of TRBD1 is not possible without DNA. The germline V gene encodes CDR1 LNHDA and CDR2 SQIVND (reference sequence). The CDR3 has 15 residues. The CDR3 protein is CASSIAPGAFETQYF. Based on the CDR3 plus reference TRBV19 and TRBJ2-5, the full variable domain is DGGITQSPKYLFRKEGQNVTLSCEQNLNHDAMYWYRQDPGQGLRLIYYSQIVNDFQKGDIAEGYSVSREKKESFPLTVTSAQKNPTAFYLCASSIAPGAFETQYFGPGTRLLVL.

The CDR3 loop is CASRTSQPRGELFF. The chain couples TRBV21-1 to TRBJ2-2. TRBV21-1 is a listed pseudogene. The CDR3 length is 14 residues.

This rearrangement joins TRBV5-1 to TRBJ2-7; the TCRdb call, TRBD1, lacks DNA for checking. Germline V CDR1 and CDR2: SGHRS, YFSETQ. The CDR3 length is 14 residues. The CDR3 sequence is CASSHGSGDYEQYF.

CDR3 protein: CASSYGAIAGGPGISNEQFF. V and J are TRBV19 and TRBJ2-1; TCRdb's D call, TRBD2, is unchecked because there is no DNA. CDR1 and CDR2 (germline): LNHDA, SQIVND (reference sequence). There are 20 residues in the CDR3. The entire variable domain, with the rest obtained from reference TRBV19 and TRBJ2-1, is as follows: DGGITQSPKYLFRKEGQNVTLSCEQNLNHDAMYWYRQDPGQGLRLIYYSQIVNDFQKGDIAEGYSVSREKKESFPLTVTSAQKNPTAFYLCASSYGAIAGGPGISNEQFFGPGTRLTVL.

The genes are TRBV12-3 or TRBV12-4 and TRBJ1-5. The CDR3 runs to 14 residues. This chain's CDR3 is CASSFTIIAQPQHF.

The chain recombines TRBV27 with TRBJ1-4; TCRdb's assignment of TRBD1 cannot be checked, as there is no DNA. The germline gives CDR1 MNHEY, CDR2 SMNVEV (reference sequence). This CDR3 has 15 residues. CDR3 residues: CASSGWTGRREKLFF. The full variable domain, with the rest looked up from reference TRBV27 and TRBJ1-4, is EAQVTQNPRYLITVTGKKLTVTCSQNMNHEYMSWYRQDPGLGLRQIYYSMNVEVTDKGDVPEGYKVSRKEKRNFPLILESPSPNQTSLYFCASSGWTGRREKLFFGSGTQLSVL.

The chain couples TRBV27 to TRBJ1-1. The CDR3 contains 13 residues. From germline, CDR1 is MNHEY and CDR2 SMNVEV (reference sequence). The CDR3 region is CASSLQVETEAFF.

The chain joins TRBV29-1 to TRBJ2-5; as DNA is missing, the TRBD1 call by TCRdb cannot be tested. The germline gives CDR1 SQVTM, CDR2 ANQGSEA. The CDR3 totals 13 residues. This chain's CDR3 is CSVAPDSQETQYF.

This sequence joins TRBV15 and TRBJ2-1; TCRdb's D call, TRBD1, is unchecked because there is no DNA. The germline CDR1 and CDR2 sequences are LNHNV and YYDKDF (reference sequence). This CDR3 has 16 residues. The CDR3 protein is CATSNFGQGVYNEQFF.

The chain couples TRBV28 to TRBJ2-7; TCRdb picks TRBD2, but there is no DNA to check that call. The CDR3 loop spans 15 amino acids. Germline V CDR1 and CDR2: MDHEN, SYDVKM. The CDR3 sequence: CASSSFREVLYEQYF.

The chain has TRBV7-8 and TRBJ2-4; TCRdb gives TRBD2 as the D gene, but with no DNA this cannot be confirmed. There are 17 residues in the CDR3. Germline V gene lookup returns CDR1 SGHVS and CDR2 FQNEAQ. CDR3 sequence reads: CASSLALGTRGEDIQYF. The full variable domain, completed using reference TRBV7-8 and TRBJ2-4, is GAGVSQSPRYKVAKRGQDVALRCDPISGHVSLFWYQQALGQGPEFLTYFQNEAQLDKSGLPSDRFFAERPEGSVSTLKIQRTQQEDSAVYLCASSLALGTRGEDIQYFGAGTRLSVL.

V and J are TRBV21-1 and TRBJ2-1; TCRdb returns TRBD2, unconfirmable since there is no DNA. TRBV21-1 is described as a pseudogene. CDR3 length: 16 residues. The CDR3 here is CASSTAWTSNLDEQFF.

The rearrangement links TRBV15 to TRBJ1-6. There are 14 residues in the CDR3. Germline assignment: CDR1 LNHNV and CDR2 YYDKDF (reference sequence). The CDR3: CATSRVVTDRSLHF. The variable domain in full, with the rest retrieved from reference TRBV15 and TRBJ1-6, is DAMVIQNPRYQVTQFGKPVTLSCSQTLNHNVMYWYQQKSSQAPKLLFHYYDKDFNNEADTPDNFQSRRPNTSFCFLDIRSPGLGDTAMYLCATSRVVTDRSLHFGNGTRLTVT.

The V and J genes are TRBV7-9 and TRBJ1-1. This CDR3 spans 11 amino acids. Germline CDR1 SEHNR, CDR2 FQNEAQ (reference sequence). Here the CDR3 reads CASRGDTEAFF. The full variable domain, its missing parts supplied by reference TRBV7-9 and TRBJ1-1, is DTGVSQNPRHKITKRGQNVTFRCDPISEHNRLYWYRQTLGQGPEFLTYFQNEAQLEKSRLLSDRFSAERPKGSFSTLEIQRTEQGDSAMYLCASRGDTEAFFGQGTRLTVV.

This chain joins TRBV12-3 or TRBV12-4 and TRBJ2-1; TCRdb's assignment of TRBD2 cannot be checked, as there is no DNA. There are 18 residues in the CDR3. CDR3: CASSLILLAGGVSNEQFF.

The chain uses TRBV23-1 and TRBJ2-3; TCRdb's D call, TRBD1, is unchecked because there is no DNA. TRBV23-1 counts as an open reading frame of uncertain function. There are 20 residues in the CDR3. CDR3 sequence: CASSPPSGQGLAGITDTQYF.

This chain connects TRBV4-2 to TRBJ2-1; lacking DNA, the TRBD2 call made by TCRdb goes unchecked. The CDR3 contains 16 residues. In germline, CDR1 is LGHNA, CDR2 YNFKEQ. CDR3 region: CASSQELAEIYNEQFF.

The CDR3 here is CASSSGTDYSNQPQHF. The chain carries TRBV12-3 or TRBV12-4 and TRBJ1-5; the TCRdb D gene call, TRBD1, has no DNA to confirm it. The CDR3 has 16 residues.

This sequence joins TRBV29-1 and TRBJ2-7; TCRdb proposes TRBD1, but this gene call is untestable without DNA. This CDR3 has 12 amino acids. Germline CDR1 SQVTM, CDR2 ANQGSEA. The CDR3 protein is CSVPGTDYEQYF.

The chain's CDR3 is CSARAEHGYNEQFF. The chain carries TRBV20-1 and TRBJ2-1. CDR1 is DFQATT and CDR2 is SNEGSKA in the germline V gene (reference sequence). CDR3 size: 14 residues.

This chain joins TRBV28 and TRBJ2-3; lacking DNA, the TRBD1 call made by TCRdb goes unchecked. This CDR3 contains 17 residues. Germline-derived CDR1 and CDR2 are MDHEN and SYDVKM. CDR3 amino acids: CASSLGPGQSFTDTQYF.

The chain employs TRBV28 and TRBJ2-1. Germline assignment: CDR1 MDHEN and CDR2 SYDVKM. CDR3 length: 11 amino acids. This CDR3 reads CASSPDHEQFF.

The chain employs TRBV20-1 and TRBJ2-6. The V gene's germline CDR1 is DFQATT and CDR2 SNEGSKA (reference sequence). The CDR3 has 18 amino acids. CDR3 amino acids: CSARIETPGSSGANVLTF.

CDR3 region: CSAREFGQYQETQYF. The chain is built from TRBV20-1 and TRBJ2-5. Germline CDR1 DFQATT, CDR2 SNEGSKA (reference sequence). This CDR3 has 15 amino acids.

The chain couples TRBV2 to TRBJ2-5. Germline V gives CDR1 SNHLY, CDR2 FYNNEI. CDR3 length: 13 residues. The chain's CDR3 is CASSEWAQETQYF.